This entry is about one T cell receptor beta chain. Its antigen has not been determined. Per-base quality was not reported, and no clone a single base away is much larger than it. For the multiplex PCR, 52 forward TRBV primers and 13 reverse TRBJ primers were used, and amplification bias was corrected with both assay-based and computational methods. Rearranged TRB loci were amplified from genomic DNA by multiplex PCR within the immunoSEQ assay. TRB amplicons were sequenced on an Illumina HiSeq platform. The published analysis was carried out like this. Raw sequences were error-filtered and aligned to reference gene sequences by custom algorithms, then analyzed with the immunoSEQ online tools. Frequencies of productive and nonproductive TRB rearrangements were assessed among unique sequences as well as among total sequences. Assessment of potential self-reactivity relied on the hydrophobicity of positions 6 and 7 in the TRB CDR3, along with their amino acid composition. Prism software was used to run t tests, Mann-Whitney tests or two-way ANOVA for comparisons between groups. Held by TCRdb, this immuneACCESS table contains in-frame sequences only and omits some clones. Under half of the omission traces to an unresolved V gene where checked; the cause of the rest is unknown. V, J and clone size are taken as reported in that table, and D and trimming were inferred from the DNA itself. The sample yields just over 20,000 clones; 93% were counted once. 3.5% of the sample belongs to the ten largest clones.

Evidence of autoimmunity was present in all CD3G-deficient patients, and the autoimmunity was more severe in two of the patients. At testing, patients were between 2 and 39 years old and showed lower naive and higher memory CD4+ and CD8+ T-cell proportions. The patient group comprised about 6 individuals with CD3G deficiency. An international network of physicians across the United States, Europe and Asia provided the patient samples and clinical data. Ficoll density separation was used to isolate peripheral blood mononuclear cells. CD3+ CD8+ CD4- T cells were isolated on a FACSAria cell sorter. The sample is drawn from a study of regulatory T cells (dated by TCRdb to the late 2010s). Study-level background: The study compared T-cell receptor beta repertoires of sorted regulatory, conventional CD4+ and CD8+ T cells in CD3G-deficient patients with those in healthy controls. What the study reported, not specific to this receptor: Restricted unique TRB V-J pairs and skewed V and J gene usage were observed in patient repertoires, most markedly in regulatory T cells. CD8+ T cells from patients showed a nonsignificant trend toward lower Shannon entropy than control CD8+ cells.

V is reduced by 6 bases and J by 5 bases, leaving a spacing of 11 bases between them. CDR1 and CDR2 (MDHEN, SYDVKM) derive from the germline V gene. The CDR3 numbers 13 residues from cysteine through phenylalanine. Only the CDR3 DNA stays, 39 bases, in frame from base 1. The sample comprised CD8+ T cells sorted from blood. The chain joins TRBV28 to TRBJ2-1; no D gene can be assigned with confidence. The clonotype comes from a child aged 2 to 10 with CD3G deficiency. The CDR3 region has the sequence CASRTLNHNEQFF. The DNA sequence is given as TGTGCCAGCAGGACCCTAAACCACAATGAGCAGTTCTTC.